These 32 T cell receptor beta chains came from one sample sequenced in a study of OX40 agonist ivuxolimab in advanced cancers. The repertoire was sequenced with immunoSEQ multiplex PCR; TCRdb's copy has only in-frame clones and lacks some. Of 17,000 or so clones detected, about 73% appear once; the ten largest clones hold approximately 25%. The source material was CD4+ or CD8+ T cells sorted from blood, sampled in a trial of the OX40 agonist ivuxolimab. The origin of the receptors is an adult with an advanced solid tumor such as melanoma, head and neck, liver or kidney cancer.

This chain connects TRBV19 to TRBJ2-7; 15 bases fit TRBD2. V was clipped by 5 bases and J by 1 base; unmatched bases: 6. Germline CDR1 is LNHDA and CDR2 is SQIVND (reference sequence). This CDR3 contains 17 residues. CDR3 in DNA: TGTGCCAGTAGTTGGACTAGCGGGAGGGCCGGGTCCTACGAGCAGTACTTC. This encodes CASSWTSGRAGSYEQYF.

The chain recombines TRBV5-5 with TRBJ2-1, with D possibly being TRBD2 (7 bases). V was cut by 0 bases and J by 10 bases, with 11 bases left in between. Per germline, CDR1 SGHKS and CDR2 YYEKEE (reference sequence). The CDR3 sequence is 13 residues long. CDR3 nucleotide sequence: TGTGCCAGCAGCTTGGCAGGGGAGGGAGAGCAGTTCTTC. This gives the protein CASSLAGEGEQFF.

V gene TRBV30 combines with J gene TRBJ2-1, with unresolved D. CDR1 is GTSNPN and CDR2 is SVGIG in the germline V gene (reference sequence). V shed 2 bases and J shed 7 bases, with 9 bases lying between them. CDR3 size: 12 residues. The CDR3 DNA is TGTGCCTGGAGTCACGGTGGGAATGAGCAGTTCTTC. Its translation is CAWSHGGNEQFF.

The chain carries TRBV19 and TRBJ1-1; tentative D call: TRBD1 (6 bases). CDR1 is LNHDA, CDR2 SQIVND, per germline (reference sequence). This CDR3 comprises 17 residues. Trimming pared 5 bases from V and 0 bases from J, leaving 19 bases between. The CDR3 nucleotides are TGTGCCAGTAGTGTTAACAGGGCCGGGGGCATGAACACTGAAGCTTTCTTT. It codes for CASSVNRAGGMNTEAFF.

This clone was detected a few times. The chain couples TRBV12-1 to TRBJ2-7; the DNA was not compared with TRBD1, the D call given in the table. TRBV12-1 is a pseudogene. CDR3 length: 18 amino acids. CDR3 loop: CASSFGDRGRRGRNEQYF. The DNA for the CDR3 is TGTGCCAGCAGCTTTGGCGACAGGGGGCGCCGGGGACGGAACGAGCAGTACTTC.

The chain is built from TRBV5-1 and TRBJ2-7; 8 nucleotides align to TRBD2. This CDR3 is built from 16 residues. The V segment lost 0 bases and the J segment 4 bases; nucleotides outside the gene matches: 9. Germline V gives CDR1 SGHRS, CDR2 YFSETQ. In DNA form, the CDR3 reads TGCGCCAGCAGCTTGGTCCCACTAGCGGAGGCTTACGAGCAGTACTTC. Amino acids: CASSLVPLAEAYEQYF.

This clone turned up a few times. The rearrangement links TRBV13 to TRBJ2-7; a weak D match, TRBD2 (9 bases). Deletions cut 4 bases from V and 3 bases from J, with 34 bases between. The CDR3 sequence is 21 residues long. Germline CDR1 reads PRHDT; CDR2 reads FYEKMQ (reference sequence). CDR3 DNA: TGTGCCAGCAGCTCCAGCGGACAGGGTGGTCTAGCGGGAAGGGGGATCTACGAGCAGTACTTC. Its translation is CASSSSGQGGLAGRGIYEQYF.

This sequence joins TRBV2 and TRBJ1-5, with D tentatively TRBD1 (6 bases). The V gene's germline CDR1 is SNHLY and CDR2 FYNNEI. V was pared by 3 bases and J by 1 base, with 13 bases between. This CDR3 is 16 amino acids long. CDR3 sequence reads: CASSDSGGASNQPQHF. DNA for the CDR3: TGTGCCAGCAGTGATTCCGGGGGCGCGAGCAATCAGCCCCAGCATTTT.

This clone was seen only once. The genes are TRBV7-3 and TRBJ2-3; 11 bases align to TRBD2. The CDR3 is 16 residues long. Germline CDR1 is SGHTA and CDR2 is FQGTGA. The ends lost 4 bases at V and 2 bases at J; junction bases unmatched: 5. The CDR3 sequence: CASSSWTSGHTDTQYF. CDR3 nucleotide sequence: TGTGCCAGCAGCTCCTGGACTAGCGGGCACACAGATACGCAGTATTTT.

This sequence joins TRBV7-2 and TRBJ1-5, with D possibly matching TRBD1 (6 bases). Germline V gene data show CDR1 as SGHTA and CDR2 as FQGNSA. Trimming took 5 bases from V and 2 from J, leaving 25 bases between them. The CDR3 spans 19 residues. The CDR3 spells CASSGRDTGVGYGNQPQHF. The CDR3 DNA reads as TGTGCCAGCAGCGGCCGGGACACCGGCGTGGGTTATGGCAATCAGCCCCAGCATTTT.

This rearrangement joins TRBV27 to TRBJ2-1, with TRBD1 as a possible D gene (5 bases). V lost 6 bases and J lost 1, with 10 bases in between. CDR3 length: 14 residues. CDR1 is MNHEY and CDR2 is SMNVEV in the germline V gene (reference sequence). The CDR3 coding sequence is TGTGCCAGCAGATACAGGTCTTCCTACAATGAGCAGTTCTTC. Protein product: CASRYRSSYNEQFF.

The chain uses TRBV13 and TRBJ2-1; a possible D gene is TRBD2 (5 bases). V gave up 5 bases and J gave up 9 bases, with 20 bases separating them. The CDR3 length is 15 residues. Germline values: CDR1 PRHDT, CDR2 FYEKMQ (reference sequence). CDR3 nucleotide sequence: TGTGCCAGCAGCCCCCTCCGGGATATCCTCGGTGAGCAGTTCTTC. This sequence encodes CASSPLRDILGEQFF.

This rearrangement joins TRBV5-1 to TRBJ1-2; 9 bases fit TRBD1. Germline lookup yields CDR1 SGHRS and CDR2 YFSETQ. The CDR3 spans 15 residues. V dropped 0 bases and J dropped 6; count of bases not matched to a gene: 6. The CDR3 DNA sequence: TGCGCCAGCAGCTTGGGGGACAGGGAACTTGATGGCTACACCTTC. It yields the protein CASSLGDRELDGYTF.

The chain recombines TRBV6-5 with TRBJ2-1; D possibly corresponds to TRBD2 (6 bases). CDR1 is MNHEY, CDR2 SVGAGI, per germline. This CDR3 has 13 amino acids. V was pared by 0 bases and J by 12 bases, with 12 bases between. CDR3 in DNA: TGTGCCAGCAGTTACTCGGGTCAGCGGGCGCAGTTCTTC. Residues: CASSYSGQRAQFF.

The chain is built from TRBV14 and TRBJ2-3; D is unresolved. V shed 3 bases and J shed 0 bases, with 7 bases lying between them. In germline, CDR1 is SGHDN, CDR2 FVKESK. The length of the CDR3 is 14 residues. DNA of the CDR3: TGTGCCAGCAGCCACTTTTCGAGCACAGATACGCAGTATTTT. It translates to CASSHFSSTDTQYF.

V usage is TRBV25-1 and J usage is TRBJ2-1; 11 positions match TRBD2. The ends lost 2 bases at V and 3 bases at J; junction bases unmatched: 0. The CDR3 consists of 15 residues. CDR1 is MGHDK and CDR2 is SYGVNS in the germline V gene. The CDR3 DNA sequence: TGTGCCAGCAGTGAAACTAGCGGGAGCTACAATGAGCAGTTCTTC. Translated, it gives CASSETSGSYNEQFF.

The chain links TRBV11-3 to TRBJ2-7; 8 bases are a match to TRBD2. With V trimmed by 3 bases and J by 3 bases, 7 bases remained unmatched. There are 15 residues in the CDR3. In germline, CDR1 is SGHNT, CDR2 YENEEA. CDR3 region: CASSFRASGFYEQYF. CDR3 sequence (DNA): TGTGCCAGCAGCTTTAGGGCTAGCGGGTTCTACGAGCAGTACTTC.

The sample holds one count of this clone. The chain combines TRBV27 with TRBJ1-1; D gene uncertain. Trimming shortened V by 8 bases and J by 1 base, and 11 bases separated the two germline ends. Germline CDR1 MNHEY, CDR2 SMNVEV (reference sequence). The CDR3 consists of 13 residues. CDR3 sequence: CASSKGRNTEAFF. The CDR3, as DNA: TGTGCCAGCTCCAAAGGACGGAACACTGAAGCTTTCTTT.

This clone was counted once. V gene TRBV27 combines with J gene TRBJ2-1; no definite D call. V shed 5 bases and J shed 5 bases, with 7 bases lying between them. The V gene's germline CDR1 is MNHEY and CDR2 SMNVEV (reference sequence). The CDR3 sequence is 12 residues long. The CDR3 protein is CASSHRNNEQFF. The DNA for the CDR3 is TGTGCCAGCAGTCACCGAAACAATGAGCAGTTCTTC.

The sample holds one count of this clone. The V and J genes are TRBV7-9 and TRBJ1-4; 9 nucleotides agree with TRBD1. The V gene end was trimmed by 5 bases and the J gene end by 0 bases; junction bases not matched to a gene: 7. The CDR3 extends over 17 amino acids. CDR1 is SEHNR and CDR2 is FQNEAQ in the germline V gene (reference sequence). The CDR3 coding sequence is TGTGCCAGCAGCCTCCCGGGACAGGGAACAACTAATGAAAAACTGTTTTTT. Translated: CASSLPGQGTTNEKLFF.

V and J are TRBV27 and TRBJ2-7; D possibly corresponds to TRBD2 (5 bases). The V and J ends lost 8 bases and 3 bases respectively, with 17 bases between them. The CDR3 is 14 residues long. Germline V CDR1 and CDR2: MNHEY, SMNVEV (reference sequence). The CDR3 nucleotides read TGTGCCAGCGCCGGGGTAATGAAGAGCTACGAGCAGTACTTC. Translating gives CASAGVMKSYEQYF.

The chain couples TRBV27 to TRBJ2-7; 10 bases are a match to TRBD2. The CDR3 consists of 14 residues. V lost 7 bases and J lost 2; bases outside the gene matches: 5. CDR1 and CDR2 from the germline V gene are MNHEY and SMNVEV (reference sequence). Here the CDR3 DNA reads TGTGCCAGCAAAGGACTAGCGGAGACCTACGAGCAGTACTTC. Its translation: CASKGLAETYEQYF.

The chain combines TRBV7-2 with TRBJ2-5; TRBD2 aligns across 11 bases. Germline trimming cut 1 base from V and 2 bases from J; bases unmatched to any gene: 6. Germline-derived CDR1 and CDR2 are SGHTA and FQGNSA. The CDR3 extends over 17 amino acids. CDR3 protein: CASSLVGLAGGQETQYF. The CDR3 DNA reads as TGTGCCAGCAGCTTAGTAGGCCTAGCGGGAGGACAAGAGACCCAGTACTTC.

This clone has more than one count but fewer than ten. This rearrangement joins TRBV4-3 to TRBJ2-1; 7 positions agree with TRBD1. CDR1 and CDR2 (germline): LGHNA, YSLEER. The CDR3 runs to 13 residues. V lost 0 bases, J lost 9 bases, and 2 bases stayed unmatched. CDR3 region: CASSQEGQVEQFF. CDR3 DNA sequence: TGCGCCAGCAGCCAAGAAGGACAGGTTGAGCAGTTCTTC.

The chain combines TRBV5-1 with TRBJ2-7; D possibly corresponds to TRBD2 (6 bases). The CDR3 spans 14 residues. V gave up 4 bases and J gave up 0 bases, with 11 bases separating them. The germline CDR1 and CDR2 sequences are SGHRS and YFSETQ. DNA for the CDR3: TGCGCCAGCAGCCAATTCGGGGGCTCCTACGAGCAGTACTTC. It encodes CASSQFGGSYEQYF. Full variable domain (outside the CDR3, taken from reference TRBV5-1 and TRBJ2-7): KAGVTQTPRYLIKTRGQQVTLSCSPISGHRSVSWYQQTPGQGLQFLFEYFSETQRNKGNFPGRFSGRQFSNSRSEMNVSTLELGDSALYLCASSQFGGSYEQYFGPGTRLTVT.

The chain links TRBV19 to TRBJ2-6, with 10 bases fitting TRBD1. CDR1 LNHDA and CDR2 SQIVND come from the germline V gene (reference sequence). The length of the CDR3 is 17 residues. Trimming took 6 bases from V and 2 from J; bases not matched to a gene: 7. DNA of the CDR3: TGTGCCAGTAGGGCCGGGACAGGGGTACCTGGGGCCAACGTCCTGACTTTC. Its protein is CASRAGTGVPGANVLTF. The entire variable domain, with the rest obtained from reference TRBV19 and TRBJ2-6, is as follows: DGGITQSPKYLFRKEGQNVTLSCEQNLNHDAMYWYRQDPGQGLRLIYYSQIVNDFQKGDIAEGYSVSREKKESFPLTVTSAQKNPTAFYLCASRAGTGVPGANVLTFGAGSRLTVL.

By share, this clone counts as large. This chain links TRBV11-2 with TRBJ2-7, with D unresolved. Germline loops: CDR1 SGHAT, CDR2 FQNNGV. The CDR3 sequence is 13 residues long. Trimming removed 5 bases from V and 6 bases from J, with 14 bases in between. This chain's CDR3 is CASSAGWLGEQYF. The CDR3 DNA sequence: TGTGCCAGCAGCGCCGGGTGGCTGGGCGAGCAGTACTTC.

V usage is TRBV7-9 and J usage is TRBJ2-7, with a weak D call TRBD2 (6 bases). Per germline, CDR1 SEHNR and CDR2 FQNEAQ (reference sequence). V was shortened by 2 bases and J by 5 bases, with 10 bases between the two germline ends. This CDR3 has 13 amino acids. CDR3 amino acids: CASSLTSPNEQYF. The CDR3 region has the DNA TGTGCCAGCAGCTTAACTAGCCCAAACGAGCAGTACTTC.

This clone was recorded a few times. The chain links TRBV23-1 to TRBJ2-1, with 7 bases lining up with TRBD1. TRBV23-1 is sorted into the ORF group, with uncertain function. This CDR3 region has 16 residues. With 2 bases clipped from V and 6 bases from J, the junction kept 10 bases outside the gene matches. The CDR3 reads CASSQTDRALFNEQFF. CDR3 nucleotides: TGCGCCAGCAGTCAAACTGACAGGGCTCTTTTCAATGAGCAGTTCTTC.

This clone has a handful of counts. As DNA, the CDR3 is TGTGCCAGCAGTTTTTTAAGCGGTAGCTCCTACAATGAGCAGTTCTTC. This encodes CASSFLSGSSYNEQFF. The chain carries TRBV28 and TRBJ2-1; tentative D call: TRBD2 (5 bases). Trimming shortened V by 3 bases and J by 0 bases, and 12 bases separated the two germline ends. This CDR3 spans 16 amino acids. Germline V CDR1 and CDR2: MDHEN, SYDVKM.

This sequence joins TRBV5-1 and TRBJ2-3; D possibly uses TRBD1 or TRBD2 (5 bases each). The germline V gene encodes CDR1 SGHRS and CDR2 YFSETQ. V gave up 4 bases and J gave up 0 bases, with 9 bases separating them. The CDR3 is 14 residues long. This chain's CDR3 is CASSLGGSTDTQYF. The CDR3 region has the DNA TGCGCCAGCAGCCTTGGGGGTAGCACAGATACGCAGTATTTT.

This clone has a single count. The chain recombines TRBV11-2 with TRBJ2-3, with 9 positions matching TRBD2. This CDR3 comprises 15 residues. Per germline, CDR1 SGHAT and CDR2 FQNNGV. Trimming took 4 bases from V and 0 from J; bases not matched to a gene: 2. The CDR3 nucleotides read TGTGCCAGCAGCTGGCTAGCGGGGAGCACAGATACGCAGTATTTT. As protein: CASSWLAGSTDTQYF.